Presented here are 30 T cell receptor beta chains from one specimen sequenced in a study of blood T cell repertoires in COVID-19. Using immunoSEQ multiplex PCR, the repertoire was profiled, and TCRdb retains in-frame clones only, with some absent. There are about 70,000 clones in the sample; about four fifths occur only once, and 15% to 20% lies in the top ten. The sequencing sample was made of peripheral blood. The receptors come from an older man who had recovered from COVID-19.

This clone was recorded at least ten times. The chain couples TRBV19 to TRBJ1-2; maybe TRBD1 (5 bases). The CDR3 runs to 15 residues. From germline, CDR1 is LNHDA and CDR2 SQIVND (reference sequence). Trimming left V 5 bases short and J 0 bases short, with 13 bases between. In DNA form, the CDR3 reads TGTGCCAGTAGTCCACCGGGGGTCACTAACTATGGCTACACCTTC. Amino acid sequence: CASSPPGVTNYGYTF. The full variable domain, rest sourced from reference TRBV19 and TRBJ1-2, is DGGITQSPKYLFRKEGQNVTLSCEQNLNHDAMYWYRQDPGQGLRLIYYSQIVNDFQKGDIAEGYSVSREKKESFPLTVTSAQKNPTAFYLCASSPPGVTNYGYTFGSGTRLTVV.

V is TRBV7-2 and J is TRBJ1-6; perhaps TRBD1 as D (6 bases). This CDR3 is 15 amino acids long. V was clipped by 2 bases and J by 7 bases, with 12 bases between them. Germline V gene data show CDR1 as SGHTA and CDR2 as FQGNSA. In DNA form, the CDR3 reads TGTGCCAGCAGCTTAATCCGACAGGCCAATTCACCCCTCCACTTT. Translation: CASSLIRQANSPLHF.

This clone was observed once. The rearrangement links TRBV7-2 to TRBJ2-1; 13 positions match TRBD2. The V gene end was trimmed by 5 bases and the J gene end by 13 bases; junction bases not matched to a gene: 11. Germline lookup yields CDR1 SGHTA and CDR2 FQGNSA. This CDR3 has 15 amino acids. CDR3 bases: TGTGCCAGCAGCCTTAGACTAGCGGGAGGAGCAACCCAGTTCTTC. Translation gives CASSLRLAGGATQFF. The full variable domain, with the rest looked up from reference TRBV7-2 and TRBJ2-1, is GAGVSQSPSNKVTEKGKDVELRCDPISGHTALYWYRQSLGQGLEFLIYFQGNSAPDKSGLPSDRFSAERTGGSVSTLTIQRTQQEDSAVYLCASSLRLAGGATQFFGPGTRLTVL.

This chain joins TRBV3-1 (or the pseudogene TRBV3-2) and TRBJ2-5; the match to TRBD2 covers 11 bases. Germline loops: CDR1 LGHDT, CDR2 YNNKEL (reference sequence). The CDR3 has 15 residues. The V segment lost 7 bases and the J segment 5 bases; nucleotides outside the gene matches: 9. The DNA of the CDR3 is TGTGCCAGCAACAAGATAGCGGGGGGGCAGGAGACCCAGTACTTC. Its protein product is CASNKIAGGQETQYF.

This clone occurred a few times. The rearrangement uses TRBV7-6 and TRBJ2-1; TRBD2 is a possible D gene (5 bases). Germline V gene data show CDR1 as SGHVS and CDR2 as FNYEAQ. V shed 5 bases and J shed 7 bases, with 24 bases lying between them. This CDR3 is 17 amino acids long. The CDR3 region has the DNA TGTGCCAGCAGCCAAGGACTCGCCAAGCGTGTGTCAAATGAGCAGTTCTTC. Translation: CASSQGLAKRVSNEQFF. Using reference TRBV7-6 and TRBJ2-1 for the parts outside the CDR3, the full variable domain is GAGVSQSPRYKVTKRGQDVALRCDPISGHVSLYWYRQALGQGPEFLTYFNYEAQQDKSGLPNDRFSAERPEGSISTLTIQRTEQRDSAMYRCASSQGLAKRVSNEQFFGPGTRLTVL.

This chain uses TRBV5-5 with TRBJ1-1; a possible D gene is TRBD1 (6 bases). CDR1 is SGHKS, CDR2 YYEKEE, per germline (reference sequence). There are 15 residues in the CDR3. Trimming left V 4 bases short and J 1 base short, with 14 bases between. The CDR3 sequence is CASSLTTGKNTEAFF. As DNA, the CDR3 is TGTGCCAGCAGCCTAACGACAGGAAAGAACACTGAAGCTTTCTTT. The full variable domain, in which reference TRBV5-5 and TRBJ1-1 provide the parts outside the CDR3, is DAGVTQSPTHLIKTRGQQVTLRCSPISGHKSVSWYQQVLGQGPQFIFQYYEKEERGRGNFPDRFSARQFPNYSSELNVNALLLGDSALYLCASSLTTGKNTEAFFGQGTRLTVV.

The chain employs TRBV15 and TRBJ1-2, with TRBD1 matching over 9 bases. The ends lost 3 bases at V and 7 bases at J; junction bases unmatched: 6. The length of the CDR3 is 14 residues. From germline, CDR1 is LNHNV and CDR2 YYDKDF (reference sequence). The CDR3 nucleotides read TGTGCCACCAGCAGGTCGGACAGGGGTTCTGGCTACACCTTC. It encodes CATSRSDRGSGYTF.

The chain recombines TRBV4-3 with TRBJ1-2; tentative D call: TRBD1 (5 bases). Per the germline V gene, CDR1 is LGHNA and CDR2 is YSLEER. The CDR3 spans 19 residues. Trimming took 1 base from V and 0 from J, leaving 21 bases between them. CDR3 sequence reads: CASSQAIGLGRSTNYGYTF. The CDR3 bases are TGCGCCAGCAGCCAAGCAATTGGATTGGGGCGTAGTACTAACTATGGCTACACCTTC.

V is TRBV24-1 and J is TRBJ2-1, with D maybe TRBD2 (6 bases). V was cut by 3 bases and J by 5 bases, with 13 bases left in between. Germline CDR1 and CDR2: KGHDR and SFDVKD. CDR3 length: 15 amino acids. CDR3 nucleotides: TGTGCCACCAGTGATCCCCCGGGAGATGACAATGAGCAGTTCTTC. Its protein is CATSDPPGDDNEQFF.

This chain joins TRBV5-4 and TRBJ2-1, with TRBD2 identical over 12 bases. Germline V gene data show CDR1 as SGHNT and CDR2 as YYREEE (reference sequence). V lost 2 bases to trimming and J lost 10 bases; unmatched junction nucleotides: 7. The CDR3 extends over 15 amino acids. The CDR3 spells CASSLPLAGGLEQFF. The CDR3 DNA reads TGTGCCAGCAGCTTACCACTAGCGGGGGGATTGGAGCAGTTCTTC.

This clone was counted only a few times. CDR3 in DNA: TGTGCCACCAGTGATTTGCACGGTCAGCCCCAGCATTTT. Translated: CATSDLHGQPQHF. The genes are TRBV24-1 and TRBJ1-5; unclear D gene. Trimming took 0 bases from V and 6 from J, leaving 5 bases between them. Germline CDR1 is KGHDR and CDR2 is SFDVKD. The CDR3 loop spans 13 amino acids.

V is TRBV30 and J is TRBJ1-5; 10 bases fit TRBD1. From germline, CDR1 is GTSNPN and CDR2 SVGIG (reference sequence). The CDR3 totals 15 residues. V was pared by 3 bases and J by 5 bases, with 7 bases of the junction left unmatched. The CDR3 protein is CAWRAGTGVDQPQHF. CDR3 nucleotides: TGTGCCTGGAGGGCGGGGACAGGGGTGGATCAGCCCCAGCATTTT.

This sequence joins TRBV19 and TRBJ1-5, with TRBD1 identical over 7 bases. The CDR3 consists of 18 residues. Germline-derived CDR1 and CDR2 are LNHDA and SQIVND (reference sequence). Trimming cost V 6 bases and J 0 bases; bases outside gene matches: 14. The CDR3: CASSHQGGGPYSNQPQHF. The CDR3 DNA reads as TGTGCCAGTAGCCACCAGGGGGGCGGGCCCTATAGCAATCAGCCCCAGCATTTT.

This chain connects TRBV6-5 to TRBJ2-5, with TRBD2 matching 7 bases. The CDR3 contains 14 residues. The V segment lost 6 bases and the J segment 5 bases; nucleotides outside the gene matches: 9. The germline V gene encodes CDR1 MNHEY and CDR2 SVGAGI. The DNA for the CDR3 is TGTGCCAGCAGACCAACTAGCGTTTGGGAGACCCAGTACTTC. It yields the protein CASRPTSVWETQYF.

The V call is TRBV6-5, the J call TRBJ2-7; a possible D gene is TRBD1 (6 bases). The CDR3 runs 14 residues. Per the germline V gene, CDR1 is MNHEY and CDR2 is SVGAGI. The V gene lost 7 bases and the J gene lost 5 bases, with 18 bases spanning the gap. The CDR3 region is CASKARTVAHEQYF. The CDR3 DNA sequence: TGTGCCAGCAAGGCCCGGACAGTAGCCCACGAGCAGTACTTC.

The rearrangement links TRBV2 to TRBJ1-4; possibly TRBD1 for D (6 bases). The CDR3 loop spans 15 amino acids. Trimming pared 6 bases from V and 6 bases from J, leaving 17 bases between. Germline V lookup: CDR1 SNHLY, CDR2 FYNNEI. The CDR3 sequence: CASSRGRGNDEKLFF. In DNA form, the CDR3 reads TGTGCCAGCAGCCGAGGCAGGGGTAACGATGAAAAACTGTTTTTT.

The chain combines TRBV15 with TRBJ2-7; maybe TRBD1 (6 bases). The length of the CDR3 is 12 residues. The germline V gene has CDR1 LNHNV and CDR2 YYDKDF (reference sequence). Trimming shortened V by 0 bases and J by 8 bases, and 8 bases separated the two germline ends. CDR3 nucleotides: TGTGCCACCAGCAGAGAGCAGGGGAAGCAGTACTTC. Its protein is CATSREQGKQYF.

The rearrangement links TRBV9 to TRBJ2-7; 8 positions agree with TRBD2. After removal of 0 bases from V and 0 bases from J, the junction contained 8 bases not matched to a gene. From germline, CDR1 is SGDLS and CDR2 YYNGEE. The CDR3 sequence is 17 residues long. The CDR3 sequence is CASSVVSPSGHSYEQYF. CDR3 DNA: TGTGCCAGCAGCGTAGTATCCCCTAGCGGGCACTCCTACGAGCAGTACTTC.

J is TRBJ2-1 and V is TRBV24-1, with 14 bases that match TRBD2. J lost 2 bases, V lost 4 bases, and 15 bases had no gene match. Germline lookup yields CDR1 KGHDR and CDR2 SFDVKD. The CDR3 extends over 21 amino acids. The CDR3 sequence: CATSEPPGLAGDMAAYNEQFF. In DNA form, the CDR3 reads TGTGCCACCAGTGAACCCCCGGGACTAGCGGGAGACATGGCTGCCTACAATGAGCAGTTCTTC.

This chain uses TRBV30 with TRBJ2-3; tentative D call: TRBD1 (6 bases). Between the trimmed V and J ends, which lost 2 bases and 2 bases, there was a span of 11 bases. Germline V gene lookup returns CDR1 GTSNPN and CDR2 SVGIG (reference sequence). This CDR3 has 14 residues. For the CDR3, the DNA is TGTGCCTGGAGTAAGGACAGAAACACAGATACGCAGTATTTT. Translated: CAWSKDRNTDTQYF.

As to this clone: One end of the junction does not line up with germline, which may come from a read error. The rearrangement joins TRBV7-2 to TRBJ2-5, with 10 positions matching TRBD2. The CDR3 sequence is 13 residues long. From germline, CDR1 is SGHTA and CDR2 FQGNSA. The CDR3, as DNA: TGTGCCAGCAGCTCGCCGACTAGCGGGCCCCGACACTTC. Protein: CASSSPTSGPRHF.

This clone was detected ten times or more. V and J are TRBV27 and TRBJ1-5; D is possibly TRBD1 (5 bases). Germline V gene lookup returns CDR1 MNHEY and CDR2 SMNVEV (reference sequence). V lost 6 bases and J 2 bases, leaving 8 bases between the germline ends. The length of the CDR3 is 13 residues. In DNA form, the CDR3 reads TGTGCCAGCAGGGGGCTCGGCAATCAGCCCCAGCATTTT. Translated, it gives CASRGLGNQPQHF.

The gene calls are TRBV24-1 and TRBJ1-1; 10 nucleotides align to TRBD1. This CDR3 spans 16 amino acids. Germline trimming cut 3 bases from V and 4 bases from J; bases unmatched to any gene: 7. The germline V gene has CDR1 KGHDR and CDR2 SFDVKD. Here the CDR3 DNA reads TGTGCCACCAGTGATCCCCGGACAGGGGGAGGCACTGAAGCTTTCTTT. Protein: CATSDPRTGGGTEAFF.

V and J are TRBV3-1 (or the pseudogene TRBV3-2) and TRBJ2-3, with D unclear. CDR1 is LGHDT, CDR2 YNNKEL, per germline (reference sequence). CDR3 length: 16 residues. V was cut by 2 bases and J by 3 bases, with 15 bases left in between. For the CDR3, the DNA is TGTGCCAGCAGCCAATTTGCGCTAAGAAGTACAGATACGCAGTATTTT. Protein: CASSQFALRSTDTQYF.

The sample holds one count of this clone. The chain recombines TRBV28 with TRBJ2-2; 8 bases line up with TRBD1. CDR1 is MDHEN, CDR2 SYDVKM, per germline. This CDR3 comprises 15 residues. J gave up 12 bases and V 4 bases, and 13 bases lay outside the gene matches. The CDR3 spells CASSSAGGTHRKLFF. CDR3 DNA sequence: TGTGCCAGCAGTTCTGCAGGGGGCACTCACCGAAAGCTGTTTTTT.

This clone was observed a handful of times. V gene TRBV4-1 combines with J gene TRBJ2-2; TRBD2 aligns across 8 bases. There are 20 residues in the CDR3. The junction had 13 bases not matched to a gene; V was cut back by 0 bases and J by 1 base. Germline V gene lookup returns CDR1 MGHRA and CDR2 YSYEKL. The CDR3: CASSQDLSPGGVGNTGELFF. The DNA of the CDR3 is TGCGCCAGCAGCCAAGATCTGTCTCCGGGAGGGGTCGGGAACACCGGGGAGCTGTTTTTT.

This sequence joins TRBV18 and TRBJ1-2, with TRBD1 identical over 7 bases. After removal of 4 bases from V and 4 bases from J, the junction contained 6 bases not matched to a gene. Germline V lookup: CDR1 KGHSH, CDR2 LQKENI. The CDR3 length is 14 residues. The chain's CDR3 is CASSRTGGGYGYTF. The CDR3 DNA is TGTGCCAGCTCACGGACAGGTGGGGGCTATGGCTACACCTTC.

This clone was observed a handful of times. Relative to the germline gene, one junction end is altered; a read error may explain this. J is TRBJ1-6 and V is TRBV7-9, with D hard to call. The germline V gene has CDR1 SEHNR and CDR2 FQNEAQ (reference sequence). This CDR3 has 13 residues. The CDR3 DNA reads as TGTGCCAGCAGCCTTTCCTTTAATTCACCCCTCCACTTT. This encodes CASSLSFNSPLHF.

V and J are TRBV19 and TRBJ2-7, with D tentatively TRBD2 (6 bases). This CDR3 is 14 amino acids long. CDR1 and CDR2 from the germline V gene are LNHDA and SQIVND (reference sequence). V was trimmed by 3 bases and J by 7 bases, leaving 16 bases between them. This CDR3 reads CASSIPSRDSEQYF. CDR3 DNA sequence: TGTGCCAGTAGTATTCCCAGCCGGGACTCGGAGCAGTACTTC.

This clone was seen a few times. The V and J genes are TRBV28 and TRBJ2-5; TRBD2 matches at 11 bases. V lost 0 bases and J lost 1; bases outside the gene matches: 4. Germline loops: CDR1 MDHEN, CDR2 SYDVKM. This CDR3 is 17 amino acids long. CDR3 amino acids: CASSLWTSGISQETQYF. CDR3 sequence (DNA): TGTGCCAGCAGTTTATGGACTAGCGGGATTAGCCAAGAGACCCAGTACTTC.